The rows below give T cell receptor beta chains drawn from one sample of a study of shared clonotypes between healthy human individuals. The method was immunoSEQ multiplex PCR; TCRdb's version includes in-frame clones alone and lacks a portion of them. The table has about 2.4 million clones, around nine tenths seen once. Sequenced sample: naive CD4+ T cells sorted from blood. The source is a man younger than 35 in good health. Each CDR3 is given with its conserved first and last residue. The D gene is left open where the match is weak. Clone size is stated in some rows and not others, as once, few, many or a class when expanded.

TRBV5-1	TRBJ2-7	NA	NA	CASSALDPSYEQYF	TGCGCCAGCAGCGCACTAGACCCGTCCTACGAGCAGTACTTC
TRBV7-2	TRBJ2-2	NA	NA	CASSRPLSTGELFF	TGTGCCAGCAGCCGCCCACTGAGCACCGGGGAGCTGTTTTTT
TRBV28	TRBJ2-7	NA	NA	CASTLQGREQYF	TGTGCCAGCACCTTACAAGGGCGGGAGCAGTACTTC
TRBV2	TRBJ1-6	NA	once	CASSEGQTYNSPLHF	TGTGCCAGCAGTGAAGGGCAAACTTATAATTCACCCCTCCACTTT
TRBV10-1	TRBJ2-7	TRBD1	once	CASSRGQGVYEQYF	TGCGCCAGCAGTAGGGGACAGGGGGTCTACGAGCAGTACTTC
TRBV19	TRBJ1-1	TRBD1	NA	CASSRQGGMNTEAFF	TGTGCCAGTAGTAGACAGGGGGGAATGAACACTGAAGCTTTCTTT
TRBV6-5	TRBJ2-5	NA	once	CASSYRAHGETQYF	TGTGCCAGCAGTTACCGGGCTCACGGGGAGACCCAGTACTTC
TRBV2	TRBJ1-1	TRBD1	NA	CASSPKGPDRGSEAFF	TGTGCCAGCAGCCCAAAGGGACCCGACAGGGGGTCTGAAGCTTTCTTT
TRBV28	TRBJ1-4	NA	NA	CASSGDGLHEKLFF	TGTGCCAGCAGTGGCGACGGACTCCATGAAAAACTGTTTTTT
TRBV30	TRBJ2-7	NA	NA	CAWSVVQYEQYF	TGTGCCTGGAGTGTAGTACAGTACGAGCAGTACTTC
TRBV4-1	TRBJ1-2	NA	NA	CASRYQGDNGYTF	TGCGCCAGCAGATACCAAGGGGACAATGGCTACACCTTC
TRBV5-1	TRBJ1-6	NA	NA	CASSLVGEPLHF	TGCGCCAGCAGCTTGGTCGGGGAACCCCTCCACTTT
TRBV5-1	TRBJ2-7	TRBD1	NA	CASSLNDRGPTYEQYF	TGCGCCAGCAGCTTGAATGACAGGGGCCCCACCTACGAGCAGTACTTC
TRBV2	TRBJ1-3	NA	once	CASSEFPVRFGSGNTIYF	TGTGCCAGCAGTGAATTTCCCGTTCGCTTCGGCTCTGGAAACACCATATATTTT
TRBV19	TRBJ2-7	TRBD2	NA	CASRTSGSSEQYF	TGTGCCAGTAGGACTAGCGGGAGTTCCGAGCAGTACTTC
TRBV5-1	TRBJ2-3	TRBD2	NA	CASSSGLAGGSDTQYF	TGCGCCAGCAGCTCCGGACTAGCGGGGGGGTCAGATACGCAGTATTTT
TRBV28	TRBJ2-2	NA	NA	CASSSSRLFF	TGTGCCAGCAGTTCCTCCCGGTTGTTTTTT
TRBV10-3	TRBJ2-5	NA	NA	CATQGGMETQYF	TGTGCCACTCAGGGGGGGATGGAGACCCAGTACTTC
TRBV9	TRBJ2-2	NA	once	CASSVALTGELFF	TGTGCCAGCAGCGTAGCCCTTACCGGGGAGCTGTTTTTT
TRBV5-6	TRBJ2-6	NA	NA	CASSLGQTSSGANVLTF	TGTGCCAGCAGCTTGGGACAGACGAGCTCTGGGGCCAACGTCCTGACTTTC
TRBV6-5	TRBJ2-1	NA	NA	CASSYSWGVGNEQFF	TGTGCCAGCAGTTACTCTTGGGGGGTGGGCAATGAGCAGTTCTTC
TRBV9	TRBJ2-5	NA	NA	CASSVGTRETQYF	TGTGCCAGCAGCGTAGGGACTCGAGAGACCCAGTACTTC
TRBV18	TRBJ1-3	NA	NA	CASSPMPMGSGNTIYF	TGTGCCAGCTCACCAATGCCGATGGGGTCTGGAAACACCATATATTTT
TRBV6-5	TRBJ2-1	TRBD2	NA	CASSLPGGNEQFF	TGTGCCAGCAGTCTCCCGGGGGGCAATGAGCAGTTCTTC
TRBV11-2	TRBJ1-3	NA	NA	CASSSPGLGNTIYF	TGTGCCAGCAGCTCGCCGGGACTGGGAAACACCATATATTTT
TRBV5-1	TRBJ1-3	NA	NA	CASSLAGLSLPSGNTIYF	TGCGCCAGCAGCTTGGCAGGTCTGTCTCTACCCTCTGGAAACACCATATATTTT
TRBV30	TRBJ1-5	NA	few	CAWSRNSNQPQHF	TGTGCCTGGAGTCGAAATAGCAATCAGCCCCAGCATTTT
TRBV6-6	TRBJ1-1	TRBD1	NA	CASRTGREAFF	TGTGCCAGCAGGACAGGGCGGGAAGCTTTCTTT
TRBV5-8	TRBJ2-5	NA	once	CASSTTVQETQYF	TGTGCCAGCAGCACGACAGTCCAAGAGACCCAGTACTTC